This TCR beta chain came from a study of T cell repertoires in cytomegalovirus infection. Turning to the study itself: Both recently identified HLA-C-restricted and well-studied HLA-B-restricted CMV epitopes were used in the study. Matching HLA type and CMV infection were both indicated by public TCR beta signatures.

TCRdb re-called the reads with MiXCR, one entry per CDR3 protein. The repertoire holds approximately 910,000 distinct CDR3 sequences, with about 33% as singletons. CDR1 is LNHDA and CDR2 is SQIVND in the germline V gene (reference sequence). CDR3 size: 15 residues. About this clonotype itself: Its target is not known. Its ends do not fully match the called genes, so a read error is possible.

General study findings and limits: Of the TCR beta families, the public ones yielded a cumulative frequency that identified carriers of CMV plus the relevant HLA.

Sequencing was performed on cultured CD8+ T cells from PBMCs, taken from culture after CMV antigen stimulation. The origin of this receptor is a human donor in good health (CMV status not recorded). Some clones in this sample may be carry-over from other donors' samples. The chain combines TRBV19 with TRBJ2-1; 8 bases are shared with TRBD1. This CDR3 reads CTSSPRTGRRNEQFF. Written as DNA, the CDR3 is TGTACCAGTAGTCCCCGGACAGGGAGGCGGAATGAGCAGTTCTTC.